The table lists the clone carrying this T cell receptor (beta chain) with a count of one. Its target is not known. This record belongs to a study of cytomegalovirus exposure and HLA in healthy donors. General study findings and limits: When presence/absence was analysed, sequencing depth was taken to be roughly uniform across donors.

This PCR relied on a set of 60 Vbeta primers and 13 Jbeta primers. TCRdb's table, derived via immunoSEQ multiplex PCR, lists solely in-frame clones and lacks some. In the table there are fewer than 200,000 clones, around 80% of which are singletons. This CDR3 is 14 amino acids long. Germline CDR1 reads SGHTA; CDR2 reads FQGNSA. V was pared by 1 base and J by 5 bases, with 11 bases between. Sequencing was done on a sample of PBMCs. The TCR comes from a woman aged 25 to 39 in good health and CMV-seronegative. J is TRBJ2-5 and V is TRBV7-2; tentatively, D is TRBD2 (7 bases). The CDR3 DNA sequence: TGTGCCAGCAGCTTAGGCGGGGGCAAGGAGACCCAGTACTTC. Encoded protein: CASSLGGGKETQYF.